This T cell receptor beta chain was retrieved from a study of T-cell memory formation after mild COVID-19. Using its own MiXCR run on the 5' RACE reads, TCRdb lists one record per CDR3 protein. Found here are 250,000 to 350,000 distinct CDR3 sequences, around 16% of them singletons; the top ten hold more than 20%. CDR1 is KGHSH and CDR2 is LQKENI in the germline V gene. The CDR3 consists of 14 residues. Deletions cut 0 bases from V and 6 bases from J, with 10 bases between. The chain employs TRBV18 and TRBJ2-3; D possibly matches TRBD1 or TRBD2 (5 bases each). The sample consisted of PBMCs or a T cell subset sorted from them (not recorded which). The origin of this receptor is a man aged 18 to 29 who had mild COVID-19 (a few samples of this study predate the infection). Cell type and time point are not known. The CDR3 reads CASSPPARGDTQYF. As DNA, the CDR3 is TGTGCCAGCTCACCACCCGCGAGGGGTGATACGCAGTATTTT.